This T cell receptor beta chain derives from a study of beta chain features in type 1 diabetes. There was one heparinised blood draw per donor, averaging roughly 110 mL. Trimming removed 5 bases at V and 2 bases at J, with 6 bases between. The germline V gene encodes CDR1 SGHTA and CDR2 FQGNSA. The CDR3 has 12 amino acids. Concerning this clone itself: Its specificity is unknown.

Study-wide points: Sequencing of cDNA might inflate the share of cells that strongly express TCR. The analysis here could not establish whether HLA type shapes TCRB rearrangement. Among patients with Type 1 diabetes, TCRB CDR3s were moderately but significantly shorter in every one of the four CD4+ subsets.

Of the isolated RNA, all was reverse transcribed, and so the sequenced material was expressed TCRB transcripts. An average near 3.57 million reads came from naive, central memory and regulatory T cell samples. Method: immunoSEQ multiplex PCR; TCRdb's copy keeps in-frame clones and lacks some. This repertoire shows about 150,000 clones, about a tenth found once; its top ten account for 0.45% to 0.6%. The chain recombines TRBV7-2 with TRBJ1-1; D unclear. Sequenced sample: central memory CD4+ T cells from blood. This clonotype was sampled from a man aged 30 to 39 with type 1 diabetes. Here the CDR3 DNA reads TGTGCCAGCAGCCTATATAACACTGAAGCTTTCTTT. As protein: CASSLYNTEAFF. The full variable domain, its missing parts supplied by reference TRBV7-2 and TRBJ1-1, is GAGVSQSPSNKVTEKGKDVELRCDPISGHTALYWYRQSLGQGLEFLIYFQGNSAPDKSGLPSDRFSAERTGGSVSTLTIQRTQQEDSAVYLCASSLYNTEAFFGQGTRLTVV.